This is a list of T cell receptor beta chains from one sample in a study of T cells after yellow fever vaccination. MiXCR, applied by TCRdb to the 5' RACE reads, yields one record per CDR3 protein. The data contain about 220,000 distinct CDR3 sequences, roughly 6.2% of them singletons. Sequenced here: CD4+ T cells sorted from PBMCs, sampled on the day of the yellow fever booster vaccination. All receptors come from a man in his thirties or forties who received the YFV17D yellow fever vaccine. CDR3s include the opening cysteine and the closing phenylalanine or tryptophan. A D gene is named only where the DNA matches it firmly. Some rows have no size entry. The others give once, few or many, or a class for an expanded clone.

d_call j_call v_call clone_size cdr3_nt cdr3_aa
TRBD2 TRBJ2-1 TRBV20-1 few TGCAGTGCTAGAGATGTTAGCGGGAACTACAATGAGCAGTTCTTC CSARDVSGNYNEQFF
TRBD2 TRBJ2-7 TRBV20-1 few TGCAGTGCTAGAGTGATAGCGGGAGACTACGAGCAGTACTTC CSARVIAGDYEQYF
. TRBJ2-2 TRBV4-1 few TGCGCCAGCAGCCAAATACTCCGATCGCAGGGGAGGCGCACCGGGGAGCTGTTTTTT CASSQILRSQGRRTGELFF
. TRBJ2-7 TRBV25-1 many TGTGCCAGCAGTGAATGGCTTGGGGGCGAGCAGTACTTC CASSEWLGGEQYF
TRBD2 TRBJ2-5 TRBV7-7 . TGTGCTAGCAGCTTAGCGGCGGGGGGGCAAGAGACCCAGTACTTC CASSLAAGGQETQYF
. TRBJ2-5 TRBV25-1 . TGTGCCAGCAGTGAATCTCGGACGTACCAAGAGACCCAGTACTTC CASSESRTYQETQYF
TRBD1 TRBJ1-4 TRBV5-4 . TGTGCCAGCAGCCGGGACAGGGGAAGGGAAAAACTGTTTTTT CASSRDRGREKLFF
TRBD2 TRBJ2-5 TRBV20-1 many TGCAGTGCTAGAGATTGGCGGGAGGCTGAGACCCAGTACTTC CSARDWREAETQYF
. TRBJ1-1 TRBV18 few TGTGCCAGCTCCCCGGTGAGGAGCTTGAACACTGAAGCTTTCTTT CASSPVRSLNTEAFF
TRBD1 TRBJ1-1 TRBV20-1 . TGCAGTGCTAGAGATCCTCGGACAGGAGGGGCTGAAGCTTTCTTT CSARDPRTGGAEAFF
. TRBJ2-5 TRBV20-1 few TGCAGTGCTACTCGCCCCGGCGGGGTCCAAGAGACCCAGTACTTC CSATRPGGVQETQYF
TRBD2 TRBJ2-5 TRBV27 few TGTGCCAGCAGTTCCCTGGGACTAGGGGCCGGGGAGACCCAGTACTTC CASSSLGLGAGETQYF
. TRBJ1-2 TRBV29-1 few TGCAGCGTTGGTGAACCGGAAGGCTACACCTTC CSVGEPEGYTF
. TRBJ2-5 TRBV28 . TGTGCCAGCAGTTTAATTTGGATAGAATCCCAAGAGACCCAGTACTTC CASSLIWIESQETQYF
TRBD2 TRBJ2-5 TRBV29-1 many TGCAGCGCCCAGACTAGCGGGGAGACCCAGTACTTC CSAQTSGETQYF
. TRBJ2-3 TRBV6-1 many TGTGCCAGCAGTCAATTATCGACATCTAGCACAGATACGCAGTATTTT CASSQLSTSSTDTQYF
. TRBJ1-3 TRBV18 few TGTGCCAGCTCAAATAGCTCTGGAAACACCATATATTTT CASSNSSGNTIYF
. TRBJ2-7 TRBV29-1 . TGCAGCGTTGAAAAGGACTATTACGAGCAGTACTTC CSVEKDYYEQYF
. TRBJ1-1 TRBV7-2 . TGTGCCACCTTGGGGGGGGCCCTGGATGCTTTCTTT CATLGGALDAFF
. TRBJ2-1 TRBV5-1 few TGCGCCAGCAGCCTATTACTAGTCAATGAGCAGTTCTTC CASSLLLVNEQFF
TRBD1 TRBJ2-5 TRBV20-1 many TGCAGTGCTAATTTTCGGGACAGAGCAAGAGAGACCCAGTACTTC CSANFRDRARETQYF
TRBD1 TRBJ1-6 TRBV20-1 many TGCAGTGCTTGGGACAGAGATTCACCCCTCCACTTT CSAWDRDSPLHF
. TRBJ1-2 TRBV5-1 few TGCGCCAGCAGAGGACAGCAGACGTTCTATGGCTACACCTTC CASRGQQTFYGYTF
TRBD2 TRBJ2-1 TRBV7-9 . TGTGCCAGCAGCGGTATATTGACTAGCGGGATTACCCCGTCGCGCAATGAGCAGTTCTTC CASSGILTSGITPSRNEQFF
. TRBJ2-7 TRBV5-6 many TGTGCCAGCAGCCGAGGCGCTTACGAGCAGTACTTC CASSRGAYEQYF
. TRBJ1-2 TRBV27 . TGTGCCAGCAGTTTAACCCGACAGCTCAAGGGCTACACCTTC CASSLTRQLKGYTF
TRBD2 TRBJ2-7 TRBV24-1 . TGTGCCACCAGCCGTAGCGGGAGTTCGTACGAGCAGTACTTC CATSRSGSSYEQYF
. TRBJ2-3 TRBV6-1 few TGTGCCAGCAGCCCAACAGGAAACACAGATACGCAGTATTTT CASSPTGNTDTQYF
. TRBJ2-5 TRBV2 many TGTGCCAGCATCGGGGGAACCCAGTACTTC CASIGGTQYF
TRBD2 TRBJ2-1 TRBV12-3/TRBV12-4 . TGTGCCAGCAGTCGCTATCTCGGGGGGGGCTCCTACAATGAGCAGTTCTTC CASSRYLGGGSYNEQFF
. TRBJ2-5 TRBV5-6 many TGTGCCAGCAGCTACCAGGGGGGAGAGACCCAGTACTTC CASSYQGGETQYF
. TRBJ2-1 TRBV20-1 . TGCAGTGCTGTGACCCTATACAATGAGCAGTTCTTC CSAVTLYNEQFF
. TRBJ2-1 TRBV20-1 . TGCAGTGCTAGTTGGCCGGGACTCGACGACAATGAGCAGTTCTTC CSASWPGLDDNEQFF
. TRBJ1-1 TRBV29-1 many TGCAGCGTTGATGGGGAGAGAAGGGACACTGAAGCTTTCTTT CSVDGERRDTEAFF
TRBD2 TRBJ2-7 TRBV7-4 . TGTGCCAGCAGCTTAGCACTAGCGGGAGGTCCCTACGAGCAGTACTTC CASSLALAGGPYEQYF
TRBD1 TRBJ2-5 TRBV3-1 many TGTGCCAGCAGCCATGGCCTACAGGGGGTCGAGACCCAGTACTTC CASSHGLQGVETQYF
TRBD1 TRBJ2-1 TRBV20-1 many TGCAGTGCTATAGGGGGCGAATCCTACAATGAGCAGTTCTTC CSAIGGESYNEQFF
TRBD1 TRBJ2-2 TRBV14 few TGTGCCAGCAGCCTCTACAGGGGGCAAAACGGGGAGCTGTTTTTT CASSLYRGQNGELFF
. TRBJ1-6 TRBV12-3/TRBV12-4 many TGTGCCAGCAGTTTAGCGTATTCACCCCTCCACTTT CASSLAYSPLHF
TRBD1 TRBJ2-7 TRBV29-1 . TGCAGCGTGGAGGACAGGGACGGGACCTACGAGCAGTACTTC CSVEDRDGTYEQYF
. TRBJ2-5 TRBV5-1 . TGCGCCAGCAGCAAACAGTACCAAGAGACCCAGTACTTC CASSKQYQETQYF